The 31 T cell receptor beta chains below come from one sample, sequenced in a study of cytomegalovirus exposure and HLA in healthy donors. PCR amplification relied on 60 Vbeta primers (plus 13 Jbeta primers). Data came from immunoSEQ multiplex PCR; TCRdb stores just in-frame clones and leaves some out. The sample lists approximately 150,000 clones, roughly 87% seen once, with less than 5% in the top ten. Sample: PBMCs. The receptor source for this set is a man aged 45-60 years in good health and CMV-seropositive.

V usage is TRBV4-1 and J usage is TRBJ1-2; TRBD1 is a possible D gene (6 bases). V dropped 0 bases and J dropped 4 bases, with 15 bases sitting between them. CDR3 length equals 16 residues. Germline CDR1 is MGHRA and CDR2 is YSYEKL. CDR3 nucleotide sequence: TGCGCCAGCAGCCAAGACAGGGGCGCTGGGGGCTATGGCTACACCTTC. Residues: CASSQDRGAGGYGYTF.

About this clone itself: One junction end disagrees with the germline gene, perhaps due to a read error. The chain uses TRBV5-1 and TRBJ2-5; D gene unclear. Germline V gives CDR1 SGHRS, CDR2 YFSETQ. The CDR3 contains 11 residues. The CDR3 sequence is CASSAKEAQYF. In nucleotides, the CDR3 is TGCGCCAGCAGCGCCAAAGAGGCCCAGTACTTC.

The rearrangement links TRBV27 to TRBJ1-1; 11 bases align to TRBD1. The CDR3 is made up of 17 amino acids. The germline gives CDR1 MNHEY, CDR2 SMNVEV (reference sequence). The J segment lost 5 bases and the V segment lost 1 base, leaving 9 bases of the junction unmatched. CDR3 DNA sequence: TGTGCCAGCAGTTTATGGGCCGGGACAGGGGGTCGGACTGAAGCTTTCTTT. Translating it yields CASSLWAGTGGRTEAFF.

The sample holds a few counts of this clone. This chain uses TRBV5-6 with TRBJ2-3; a possible D gene is TRBD1 (7 bases). The CDR3 has 17 residues. Germline lookup yields CDR1 SGHDT and CDR2 YYEEEE. Trimming stripped 4 bases from V and 4 bases from J, with 22 bases between. In DNA form, the CDR3 reads TGTGCCAGCAGCCAGGGCGGGATGTCCAGGGGGGCAGATACGCAGTATTTT. It encodes CASSQGGMSRGADTQYF.

The V call is TRBV7-2, the J call TRBJ2-7, with 12 bases lining up with TRBD2. This CDR3 has 15 amino acids. Germline V gene data show CDR1 as SGHTA and CDR2 as FQGNSA. V lost 1 base, J lost 8 bases, and 6 bases stayed unmatched. CDR3 sequence: CASSLEGLAGPQQYF. The DNA for the CDR3 is TGTGCCAGCAGCTTAGAAGGACTAGCGGGACCGCAGCAGTACTTC.

V and J are TRBV5-4 and TRBJ2-5; 7 nucleotides line up with TRBD2. Germline V gene lookup returns CDR1 SGHNT and CDR2 YYREEE (reference sequence). This CDR3 spans 13 amino acids. J gave up 5 bases and V 7 bases, and 8 bases lay outside the gene matches. CDR3 amino acids: CASGVVGGETQYF. The CDR3, as DNA: TGTGCCAGCGGAGTAGTGGGGGGGGAGACCCAGTACTTC.

This sequence joins TRBV11-2 and TRBJ2-7; 13 bases are shared with TRBD2. CDR1 and CDR2 from the germline V gene are SGHAT and FQNNGV. V was pared by 1 base and J by 0 bases, with 6 bases of the junction left unmatched. This CDR3 has 18 residues. The CDR3 nucleotides are TGTGCCAGCAGCTTAGTGGGACTAGCGGGAACCCCCTCCTACGAGCAGTACTTC. Translation gives CASSLVGLAGTPSYEQYF.

The CDR3 sequence is CASSLFGGVEAFF. The CDR3 nucleotides are TGTGCCAGCAGTTTATTCGGGGGGGTTGAAGCTTTCTTT. V is TRBV28 and J is TRBJ1-1, with a tentative D call TRBD1 (5 bases). The ends were cut back, 1 base at V and 7 bases at J, with 10 bases in the middle. The CDR3 runs to 13 residues. CDR1 is MDHEN, CDR2 SYDVKM, per germline.

The CDR3 reads CASSPSPGPGGETQYF. In DNA, the CDR3 is TGTGCCAGCAGCCCCTCACCGGGCCCAGGAGGGGAGACCCAGTACTTC. The chain carries TRBV7-9 and TRBJ2-5; weak D call: TRBD2 (6 bases). This CDR3 is built from 16 residues. Germline V gives CDR1 SEHNR, CDR2 FQNEAQ (reference sequence). The V and J ends lost 5 bases and 5 bases respectively, with 21 bases between them.

V is TRBV9 and J is TRBJ2-3; 8 bases map to TRBD2. From germline, CDR1 is SGDLS and CDR2 YYNGEE. The CDR3 extends over 16 amino acids. V lost 2 bases to trimming and J lost 6 bases; unmatched junction nucleotides: 11. The CDR3 coding sequence is TGTGCCAGCAGCGTTTCTGGGACTAGTTACTCCGATACGCAGTATTTT. This gives the protein CASSVSGTSYSDTQYF.

The J gene is TRBJ1-2, the V gene TRBV4-1; 7 nucleotides line up with TRBD1. The ends lost 1 base at V and 2 bases at J; junction bases unmatched: 4. Germline V gives CDR1 MGHRA, CDR2 YSYEKL. The CDR3 runs to 15 residues. CDR3 residues: CASSQGQGVNYGYTF. CDR3 coding DNA: TGCGCCAGCAGCCAAGGACAGGGTGTAAACTATGGCTACACCTTC.

This clone was seen just once. The gene calls are TRBV28 and TRBJ2-2; the D is unclear. This CDR3 is 13 amino acids long. V gave up 5 bases and J gave up 7 bases, with 11 bases separating them. Per the germline V gene, CDR1 is MDHEN and CDR2 is SYDVKM. CDR3 DNA: TGTGCCAGCAGTAGTGGGTCGGGCGGGGAGCTGTTTTTT. Amino acid sequence: CASSSGSGGELFF.

The chain uses TRBV19 and TRBJ1-2; no definite D call. Germline CDR1 reads LNHDA; CDR2 reads SQIVND (reference sequence). This CDR3 has 13 residues. V gave up 7 bases and J gave up 1 base, with 10 bases separating them. In nucleotides, the CDR3 is TGTGCCAGTACTGAAAACTATAACTATGGCTACACCTTC. This codes for CASTENYNYGYTF.

The chain employs TRBV28 and TRBJ1-2; D is unresolved. Germline V gene data show CDR1 as MDHEN and CDR2 as SYDVKM. This CDR3 contains 11 residues. V lost 8 bases, J lost 4 bases, and 8 bases lay in between. CDR3 nucleotide sequence: TGTGCCAGCTTGGAGCCCTATGGCTACACCTTC. Translated: CASLEPYGYTF.

The gene calls are TRBV11-2 and TRBJ2-7; D possibly corresponds to TRBD2 (5 bases). Trimming stripped 3 bases from V and 3 bases from J, with 15 bases between. The germline V gene encodes CDR1 SGHAT and CDR2 FQNNGV. CDR3 length: 15 residues. The CDR3: CASSFGRGPFYEQYF. For the CDR3, the DNA is TGTGCCAGCAGCTTCGGCCGGGGTCCCTTCTACGAGCAGTACTTC.

This sequence joins TRBV6-5 and TRBJ2-7; 8 bases are a match to TRBD1. V dropped 4 bases and J dropped 2; count of bases not matched to a gene: 7. The CDR3 sequence is 15 residues long. Germline lookup yields CDR1 MNHEY and CDR2 SVGAGI. The CDR3, as DNA: TGTGCCAGCAGTTTCACAGGGACAGGTACCTACGAGCAGTACTTC. This gives the protein CASSFTGTGTYEQYF.

CDR3 nucleotides: TGTGCCAGCAGCTTGGGCGGACACATCACAGATACGCAGTATTTT. Translation gives CASSLGGHITDTQYF. This chain uses TRBV5-6 with TRBJ2-3; D might be TRBD1 (5 bases). V was trimmed by 0 bases and J by 2 bases, leaving 10 bases between them. This CDR3 contains 15 residues. Germline values: CDR1 SGHDT, CDR2 YYEEEE.

This clone was found once. The V gene is TRBV27, the J gene TRBJ2-7, with 7 positions matching TRBD1. V lost 3 bases and J lost 4; bases outside the gene matches: 9. The CDR3 extends over 15 amino acids. Per the germline V gene, CDR1 is MNHEY and CDR2 is SMNVEV (reference sequence). The CDR3 sequence is CASSLLGEQGYEQYF. The CDR3 DNA reads TGTGCCAGCAGTTTGCTCGGCGAACAGGGGTACGAGCAGTACTTC.

This chain uses TRBV2 with TRBJ1-2, with 9 nucleotides matching TRBD1. This CDR3 region has 14 residues. Per germline, CDR1 SNHLY and CDR2 FYNNEI. V trimming: 8 bases; J trimming: 5 bases; junction bases outside the gene matches: 9. In DNA, the CDR3 is TGTGCCAGCTGGGACAGGGCGTCGTTGTATGGCTACACCTTC. It codes for CASWDRASLYGYTF.

The genes are TRBV30 and TRBJ2-6, with a weak D call TRBD1 (5 bases). This CDR3 spans 17 amino acids. CDR1 is GTSNPN, CDR2 SVGIG, per germline (reference sequence). The V end lost 1 base, the J end lost 4 bases, and 17 bases lay between the germline ends. CDR3 in amino acids: CAWSGADPGSGANVLTF. CDR3 in DNA: TGTGCCTGGAGTGGGGCGGACCCAGGGTCAGGGGCCAACGTCCTGACTTTC.

The CDR3 loop is CASSVGGATEAFF. CDR3 nucleotides: TGTGCCAGCAGCGTAGGGGGAGCAACTGAAGCTTTCTTT. The chain couples TRBV9 to TRBJ1-1, with D unclear. The germline V and J ends were trimmed by 0 bases and 5 bases, with 8 bases remaining between them. The germline V gene has CDR1 SGDLS and CDR2 YYNGEE. The CDR3 has 13 residues.

This clone was seen only a few times. V usage is TRBV18 and J usage is TRBJ2-1; 7 bases are a match to TRBD2. The CDR3 extends over 17 amino acids. Trimming cost V 1 base and J 0 bases; bases outside gene matches: 6. Germline assignment: CDR1 KGHSH and CDR2 LQKENI. The chain's CDR3 is CASSPRTGGDSYNEQFF. CDR3 nucleotide sequence: TGTGCCAGCTCACCACGGACGGGAGGTGACTCCTACAATGAGCAGTTCTTC.

This rearrangement joins TRBV5-1 to TRBJ2-3, with 8 bases aligning to TRBD1. The CDR3 consists of 15 residues. J lost 3 bases, V lost 3 bases, and 6 bases had no gene match. Germline V gene data show CDR1 as SGHRS and CDR2 as YFSETQ. The CDR3 DNA reads TGCGCCAGCAGCTCATCACGGACAGGGACAGATACGCAGTATTTT. This sequence encodes CASSSSRTGTDTQYF.

J is TRBJ2-2 and V is TRBV7-3, with 14 bases matching TRBD2. CDR3 size: 15 residues. V trimming: 6 bases; J trimming: 5 bases; junction bases outside the gene matches: 2. Germline V gene sequence: CDR1 SGHTA, CDR2 FQGTGA. CDR3 coding DNA: TGTGCCAGCAGACGGACTAGCGGGGGGACCGGGGAGCTGTTTTTT. It specifies CASRRTSGGTGELFF.

The J gene is TRBJ2-2, the V gene TRBV14; the D is unclear. The V gene's germline CDR1 is SGHDN and CDR2 FVKESK. This CDR3 has 14 residues. V shed 1 base and J shed 4 bases, with 7 bases lying between them. In DNA, the CDR3 is TGTGCCAGCAGCCAAGCACTTTTCACCGGGGAGCTGTTTTTT. It is translated as CASSQALFTGELFF.

This chain connects TRBV2 to TRBJ1-5, with D perhaps matching TRBD1 (5 bases). Between the trimmed V and J ends, which lost 5 bases and 1 base, there was a span of 12 bases. There are 15 residues in the CDR3. Germline V gene sequence: CDR1 SNHLY, CDR2 FYNNEI. The CDR3 DNA sequence: TGTGCCAGCAGTCTGGGCAGGGCGAGCAATCAGCCCCAGCATTTT. Translating it yields CASSLGRASNQPQHF. The full variable domain, with the rest looked up from reference TRBV2 and TRBJ1-5, is EPEVTQTPSHQVTQMGQEVILRCVPISNHLYFYWYRQILGQKVEFLVSFYNNEISEKSEIFDDQFSVERPDGSNFTLKIRSTKLEDSAMYFCASSLGRASNQPQHFGDGTRLSIL.

This clone was detected once. This rearrangement joins TRBV7-6 to TRBJ2-3; 7 bases map to TRBD2. This CDR3 has 16 amino acids. J was trimmed by 6 bases and V by 4 bases; bases with no gene match: 13. The germline gives CDR1 SGHVS, CDR2 FNYEAQ. In DNA form, the CDR3 reads TGTGCCAGCAGCTCCCAGCCCGTCGGGGGGTTGGATACGCAGTATTTT. As protein: CASSSQPVGGLDTQYF.

The V gene is TRBV11-1, the J gene TRBJ2-3, with 11 bases fitting TRBD2. Germline assignment: CDR1 SGHAT and CDR2 FQDESV (reference sequence). Trimming removed 11 bases from V and 5 bases from J; junction bases left unmatched: 15. This CDR3 has 16 amino acids. The CDR3 DNA reads as TGTGCCTCCTCTGCACTAGCGGGGGCCTATGGAGATACGCAGTATTTT. Protein sequence: CASSALAGAYGDTQYF.

V gene TRBV9 combines with J gene TRBJ2-1; TRBD2 aligns across 7 bases. Looked up from germline, CDR1 is SGDLS and CDR2 is YYNGEE. The CDR3 sequence is 16 residues long. The junction had 13 bases not matched to a gene; V was cut back by 3 bases and J by 7 bases. In DNA form, the CDR3 reads TGTGCCAGCAGCGCCGGAGGGGCGGGAGACCTGAATGAGCAGTTCTTC. This encodes CASSAGGAGDLNEQFF.

The rearrangement uses TRBV9 and TRBJ2-2, with D possibly TRBD1 on 5 matching bases. Deletions cut 4 bases from V and 2 bases from J, with 15 bases between. The CDR3 has 16 residues. The germline gives CDR1 SGDLS, CDR2 YYNGEE. CDR3 sequence reads: CASSIHPGINTGELFF. In DNA form, the CDR3 reads TGTGCCAGCAGCATACACCCAGGGATTAACACCGGGGAGCTGTTTTTT.

V usage is TRBV7-3 and J usage is TRBJ2-1; 8 nucleotides agree with TRBD1. The CDR3 loop spans 16 amino acids. The germline CDR1 and CDR2 sequences are SGHTA and FQGTGA. With 5 bases clipped from V and 8 bases from J, the junction kept 14 bases outside the gene matches. CDR3 nucleotides: TGTGCCAGCAGCCCGACTGCGGGACAGGCCGTCCATGAGCAGTTCTTC. Translating it yields CASSPTAGQAVHEQFF.